This TCR beta chain was sequenced during a study of blood T cells in healthy people across ages (dated by TCRdb to about 2015). For the wider study: In model experiments, roughly one uniquely barcoded TCR beta cDNA molecule per two T cells was captured by template switching. Using deep sequencing normalized with unique cDNA molecular identifiers, the study measured how TCR beta repertoire diversity changes with age. The donors were divided into four age groups: young (average around 16 years), middle-aged (about 40), aged (approximately 62) and long-lived (about 90). To avoid experimental bias, donors of different ages were distributed randomly across sequencing lanes. The study analyzed two additional independent replicas of 1 million unique cDNA reads from the same blood draw for two donors, one aged 18 to 29 and one aged 80 or older.

Receptor libraries were prepared by 5' RACE. Sequenced on an Illumina HiSeq 2500. A second roughly 7 to 11 cycle PCR used a sample-barcoded 5' primer and a J-beta primer mix. Each TCR beta cDNA molecule received a unique molecular identifier from a template-switch 5' adaptor carrying 12 random nucleotides. Each sample yielded at least 3 million CDR3-containing paired-end reads. First-strand cDNA synthesis was performed from all RNA using the Mint cDNA synthesis kit, with priming by a TRBC-specific oligonucleotide. Following uracil-DNA glycosylase treatment, all cDNA underwent a first 18-cycle PCR with the universal primers M1SS and BC2_uni_R. Processing in the source paper ran as follows. Normalization of each sample was performed by random selection of 1 million high-quality reads, each carrying a distinct molecular identifier. Instead of being binned into consensus sequences, reads that shared molecular identifiers were thrown out. CDR3 identification, clonotype clustering and error correction used MiTCR with a Q25 quality threshold and the strictest error-elimination algorithm. A nonparametric unseen species model with Euler transformation was used to estimate lower-bound total TCR beta diversity. TCRdb reanalyzed the raw reads on its own, using fastp at Q25 for trimming and MiXCR for clone calling, and kept in-frame beta chains. Identical CDR3 proteins give one entry, which carries the most common genes and DNA. TCRdb, not the original authors, processed these V and J calls. In this sample the table shows about 830,000 distinct CDR3 sequences, under 80% of which occur a single time. The top ten clones comprise 28% of the sample.

Study-wide conclusions, independent of this receptor: As age increased, observed TCR beta diversity per million T cells dropped in a roughly linear way, and a significant reduction was already evident by age 40. Compared with the aged group, more naive CD4+ T cells, fewer expanded clones and increased TCR diversity were shown by the long-lived group, suggesting age selection. Bulk unsorted PBMC profiling prevented conclusive comparison of naive and antigen-experienced compartments. The percentage of naive T cells measured by flow cytometry correlated strongly with observed TCR beta diversity. Total diversity estimates from one million sequenced T cells were considered lower bounds and underestimates. Because the CMV infection status of the donors was unknown, age-related changes in expanded clonotypes may potentially have been confounded.

V ends up 0 bases short and J 4 bases short, with an unmatched junction base count of 4. Reading from cysteine to phenylalanine, the CDR3 counts 15 amino acids. Of all the DNA, just the CDR3 is kept, 45 bases in frame from base 1. CDR1 is given as LGHNA and CDR2 as YSLEER, both from the germline V gene. The donors were some 36 Caucasian individuals from Russia, aged roughly 6 to 100 years, who were systemically healthy. Each donor gave approximately 9.4 milliliters of peripheral blood, drawn into EDTA-treated Vacutainer tubes. Ficoll-Paque density-gradient centrifugation was used to isolate PBMCs, with at least 6 million per sample. Trizol reagent was used to extract total RNA from the PBMCs, yielding at least 6 micrograms per sample. For every donor, an aliquot of PBMCs went through flow cytometry to measure the percentages of naive CD45RAhigh/CD27high T cells. This clonotype occurred a few times. Its cognate antigen has yet to be identified. No base quality information exists; no much larger clone differs at one position.

The rearranged chain carries TRBV4-3 and TRBJ2-7; TRBD1 lines up with 9 middle nucleotides. This clonotype was sampled from a man between 25 and 39 years old in good health. The material sequenced was blood. Read as DNA, the sequence is TGCGCCAGCAGCCAAGAGGGACAGGGAAGATACGAGCAGTACTTC. This is translated as CASSQEGQGRYEQYF.